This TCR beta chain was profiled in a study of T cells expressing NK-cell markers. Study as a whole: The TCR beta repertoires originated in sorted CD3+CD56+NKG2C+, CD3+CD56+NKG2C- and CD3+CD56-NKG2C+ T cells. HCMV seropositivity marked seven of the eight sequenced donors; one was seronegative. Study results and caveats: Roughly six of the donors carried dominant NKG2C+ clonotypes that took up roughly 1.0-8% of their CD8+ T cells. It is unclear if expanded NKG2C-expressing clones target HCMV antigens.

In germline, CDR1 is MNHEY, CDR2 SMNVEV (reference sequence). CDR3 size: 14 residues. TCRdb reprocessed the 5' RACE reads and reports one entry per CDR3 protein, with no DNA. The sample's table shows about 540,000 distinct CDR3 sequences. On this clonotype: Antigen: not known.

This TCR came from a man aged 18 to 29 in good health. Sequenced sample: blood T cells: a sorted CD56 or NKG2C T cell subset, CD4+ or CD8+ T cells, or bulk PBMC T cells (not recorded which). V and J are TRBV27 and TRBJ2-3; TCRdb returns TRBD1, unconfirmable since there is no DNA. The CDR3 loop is CASRGQGVPDTQYF.